A single sample is the source of the 28 T cell receptor beta chains below, sequenced in a study of memory CD4+ T cells and cytomegalovirus serostatus. The sort gate was single viable CD3+CD4+CD8-CD45RO+ cells for memory CD4+ T cells. The protocol was immunoSEQ multiplex PCR, while the TCRdb copy is restricted to in-frame clones and leaves out a portion. Here the sample spans around 57,000 clones, around 82% being singletons. Sequenced input: memory CD4+ T cells from blood. The receptors here all came from an adult in good health and CMV-seronegative. Some clones in this sample may be carry-over from other donors' samples.

J is TRBJ1-1 and V is TRBV7-9; no clear D gene. The CDR3 runs 14 residues. CDR1 and CDR2 from the germline V gene are SEHNR and FQNEAQ (reference sequence). Trimming took off 0 bases at V and 3 bases at J, with 8 bases between the two ends. The CDR3 nucleotides are TGTGCCAGCAGCTTAGCGTACGGGGACACTGAAGCTTTCTTT. Translating gives CASSLAYGDTEAFF.

The V call is TRBV28, the J call TRBJ2-7; 7 bases line up with TRBD1. V trimming: 7 bases; J trimming: 3 bases; junction bases outside the gene matches: 6. Germline values: CDR1 MDHEN, CDR2 SYDVKM. This CDR3 is 13 amino acids long. CDR3 DNA: TGTGCCAGCACCTTCAGACAGGGCTACGAGCAGTACTTC. Encoded protein: CASTFRQGYEQYF.

The chain combines TRBV11-3 with TRBJ2-2; TRBD1 is a possible D gene (6 bases). The germline CDR1 and CDR2 sequences are SGHNT and YENEEA. The CDR3 is 15 residues long. Deletions cut 5 bases from V and 7 bases from J, with 17 bases between. The CDR3 DNA reads TGTGCCAGCAGCCTGGGCAGGGGCCGGAGCGGGGAGCTGTTTTTT. Its protein is CASSLGRGRSGELFF.

The V gene is TRBV5-4, the J gene TRBJ2-5; the D call may be TRBD1 or TRBD2 (7 bases each). The CDR3 sequence is 16 residues long. Per germline, CDR1 SGHNT and CDR2 YYREEE (reference sequence). V was trimmed by 0 bases and J by 1 base, leaving 13 bases between them. The CDR3 nucleotides read TGTGCCAGCAGCTTGGATACAGGGGAGGGCCAAGAGACCCAGTACTTC. This gives the protein CASSLDTGEGQETQYF.

V and J are TRBV27 and TRBJ2-2; 13 bases are a match to TRBD2. CDR3 length: 15 amino acids. Germline values: CDR1 MNHEY, CDR2 SMNVEV (reference sequence). With 5 bases clipped from V and 6 bases from J, the junction kept 3 bases outside the gene matches. The CDR3 loop reads CASSRLAGGPGELFF. CDR3 DNA sequence: TGTGCCAGCAGTCGACTAGCGGGAGGTCCCGGGGAGCTGTTTTTT.

V gene TRBV5-6 combines with J gene TRBJ1-6; TRBD1 matches at 7 bases. The germline CDR1 and CDR2 sequences are SGHDT and YYEEEE. The CDR3 is made up of 17 amino acids. The J segment lost 0 bases and the V segment lost 3 bases, leaving 6 bases of the junction unmatched. CDR3 residues: CASSSGQSGSYNSPLHF. The CDR3 bases are TGTGCCAGCAGCTCGGGACAGTCGGGCTCCTATAATTCACCCCTCCACTTT.

This clone was seen only once. The gene calls are TRBV7-3 and TRBJ2-5; 7 nucleotides align to TRBD1. The CDR3 has 12 amino acids. J was trimmed by 9 bases and V by 5 bases; bases with no gene match: 6. The V gene's germline CDR1 is SGHTA and CDR2 FQGTGA. In DNA form, the CDR3 reads TGTGCCAGCAGCACAAAACAGGGGCCCCAGTACTTC. Translation gives CASSTKQGPQYF.

This chain joins TRBV2 and TRBJ2-5; D possibly matches TRBD1 or TRBD2 (6 bases each). CDR3 length equals 13 residues. The ends were cut back, 11 bases at V and 1 base at J, with 14 bases in the middle. Germline CDR1 SNHLY, CDR2 FYNNEI. The DNA of the CDR3 is TGTGCCGGGGGGACAAACTCCCAAGAGACCCAGTACTTC. Amino acid sequence: CAGGTNSQETQYF.

This clone occurred once. The V call is TRBV7-2, the J call TRBJ2-3; 10 bases map to TRBD2. The CDR3 length is 16 residues. Germline CDR1 SGHTA, CDR2 FQGNSA. The V and J ends lost 1 base and 5 bases, in that order; junction bases with no gene match: 6. The DNA of the CDR3 is TGTGCCAGCAGCTTAGAGAGCGGGGGGGCAAGAGATACGCAGTATTTT. It specifies CASSLESGGARDTQYF.

This chain joins TRBV7-2 and TRBJ1-2; 10 bases line up with TRBD1. The germline gives CDR1 SGHTA, CDR2 FQGNSA. The CDR3 loop spans 14 amino acids. J was trimmed by 8 bases and V by 4 bases; bases with no gene match: 7. This CDR3 is CASSSWGQGKGYTF. CDR3 DNA: TGTGCCAGCAGCTCTTGGGGACAGGGGAAGGGCTACACCTTC.

The rearrangement joins TRBV11-2 to TRBJ2-7; 8 bases agree with TRBD1. Trimming removed 5 bases from V and 2 bases from J; junction bases left unmatched: 17. Germline V CDR1 and CDR2: SGHAT, FQNNGV. The CDR3 has 18 residues. Here the CDR3 reads CASSPINRNRGATYEQYF. The CDR3, as DNA: TGTGCCAGCAGCCCCATAAACCGGAACAGGGGGGCTACCTACGAGCAGTACTTC.

The CDR3 loop is CASSPYGGHTEAFF. The CDR3 DNA reads TGTGCCAGCAGCCCTTACGGGGGGCACACTGAAGCTTTCTTT. The rearrangement links TRBV7-2 to TRBJ1-1, with TRBD1 as a possible D gene (6 bases). From germline, CDR1 is SGHTA and CDR2 FQGNSA. This CDR3 is built from 14 residues. Trimming stripped 5 bases from V and 3 bases from J, with 13 bases between.

The rearrangement joins TRBV12-5 to TRBJ2-3; the D is unclear. The ends were cut back, 0 bases at V and 2 bases at J, with 12 bases in the middle. This CDR3 spans 16 amino acids. The V gene's germline CDR1 is LGHNT and CDR2 FRNRAP. The CDR3 reads CASGLVLGGDTDTQYF. The CDR3 DNA reads TGTGCTAGTGGTTTGGTACTGGGCGGAGACACAGATACGCAGTATTTT.

The DNA of the CDR3 is TGTGCCAGCAGCTTAGGCGGGACAGGGGGCAGGGGGTCTGAAGCTTTCTTT. It is translated as CASSLGGTGGRGSEAFF. The chain has TRBV5-4 and TRBJ1-1; 12 nucleotides align to TRBD1. With V trimmed by 2 bases and J by 6 bases, 11 bases remained unmatched. CDR3 length equals 17 residues. Germline V gives CDR1 SGHNT, CDR2 YYREEE (reference sequence).

V usage is TRBV30 and J usage is TRBJ1-5; D gene uncertain. This CDR3 region has 13 residues. In germline, CDR1 is GTSNPN, CDR2 SVGIG (reference sequence). The V end was cut by 5 bases, the J end by 3 bases, with 11 bases between. This CDR3 is CAWGRQDNQPQHF. CDR3 coding DNA: TGTGCCTGGGGGAGGCAGGACAATCAGCCCCAGCATTTT.

This clone was seen a handful of times. V usage is TRBV18 and J usage is TRBJ2-3; D is possibly TRBD1 (6 bases). V was trimmed by 0 bases and J by 4 bases, leaving 11 bases between them. This CDR3 is built from 15 residues. Germline-derived CDR1 and CDR2 are KGHSH and LQKENI. CDR3 DNA sequence: TGTGCCAGCTCACCACCGCTGCAGGGGCCAGATACGCAGTATTTT. It yields the protein CASSPPLQGPDTQYF.

The gene calls are TRBV5-4 and TRBJ2-1; 8 bases fit TRBD1. CDR3 length equals 16 residues. Germline assignment: CDR1 SGHNT and CDR2 YYREEE (reference sequence). Trimming removed 0 bases from V and 3 bases from J; junction bases left unmatched: 5. DNA of the CDR3: TGTGCCAGCAGCTTGGCCCCGACAGGGGACTACAATGAGCAGTTCTTC. Translation gives CASSLAPTGDYNEQFF.

The chain carries TRBV5-4 and TRBJ1-1; no definite D call. Germline V gene sequence: CDR1 SGHNT, CDR2 YYREEE (reference sequence). Deletions cut 1 base from V and 2 bases from J, with 6 bases between. The CDR3 extends over 13 amino acids. The CDR3 sequence is CASSLWGNTEAFF. The CDR3 DNA is TGTGCCAGCAGCTTGTGGGGTAACACTGAAGCTTTCTTT.

The V gene is TRBV28, the J gene TRBJ2-7; D remains unclear. This CDR3 contains 12 residues. CDR1 is MDHEN, CDR2 SYDVKM, per germline. With 5 bases removed from V and 7 bases from J, the gap between germline ends came to 12 bases. The CDR3 coding sequence is TGTGCCAGCAGTACCCGACTGAGGGAGCAGTACTTC. This encodes CASSTRLREQYF. Full variable domain (missing parts from reference TRBV28 and TRBJ2-7): DVKVTQSSRYLVKRTGEKVFLECVQDMDHENMFWYRQDPGLGLRLIYFSYDVKMKEKGDIPEGYSVSREKKERFSLILESASTNQTSMYLCASSTRLREQYFGPGTRLTVT.

The rearrangement joins TRBV5-1 to TRBJ1-5; 8 nucleotides align to TRBD1. V lost 0 bases and J lost 6; bases outside the gene matches: 11. This CDR3 is 17 amino acids long. CDR1 and CDR2 from the germline V gene are SGHRS and YFSETQ. The CDR3 DNA reads as TGCGCCAGCAGCTTGGGGACAGGGAGCTTACCCTCTCAGCCCCAGCATTTT. Translating gives CASSLGTGSLPSQPQHF.

V usage is TRBV18 and J usage is TRBJ2-3; D may be TRBD1 (5 bases). The V gene's germline CDR1 is KGHSH and CDR2 LQKENI. The CDR3 is made up of 15 amino acids. The V end lost 5 bases, the J end lost 2 bases, and 14 bases lay between the germline ends. This CDR3 reads CASSWTPGPTDTQYF. In nucleotides, the CDR3 is TGTGCCAGCTCATGGACACCCGGGCCCACAGATACGCAGTATTTT.

This chain joins TRBV7-2 and TRBJ1-2; TRBD1 matches 10 bases. V dropped 6 bases and J dropped 7; count of bases not matched to a gene: 14. Germline V lookup: CDR1 SGHTA, CDR2 FQGNSA. CDR3 length: 16 residues. The CDR3: CASSLRGMDRGFGYTF. In nucleotides, the CDR3 is TGTGCCAGCAGTCTTAGGGGGATGGACAGGGGGTTTGGCTACACCTTC.

This clone appeared a few times. This sequence joins TRBV28 and TRBJ2-1; 9 bases align to TRBD2. The CDR3 spans 16 residues. The V and J ends lost 7 bases and 8 bases, in that order; junction bases with no gene match: 15. Germline CDR1 MDHEN, CDR2 SYDVKM. The CDR3 nucleotides read TGTGCCAGCACCAAGTCCCCGGGACTAGCACGGGATGAGCAGTTCTTC. Translating it yields CASTKSPGLARDEQFF.

V usage is TRBV5-1 and J usage is TRBJ2-1; D might be TRBD2 (5 bases). Germline CDR1 is SGHRS and CDR2 is YFSETQ. The CDR3 length is 17 residues. V was pared by 1 base and J by 1 base, with 15 bases between. CDR3 protein: CASSLTLPGKSYNEQFF. The CDR3 nucleotides read TGCGCCAGCAGCTTGACCCTCCCCGGGAAGTCCTACAATGAGCAGTTCTTC.

This clone was recorded once. The chain is built from TRBV5-8 and TRBJ2-3; D unresolved. Trimming cost V 3 bases and J 4 bases, with 6 bases left between them. CDR1 and CDR2 from the germline V gene are SGHTS and YDEGEE. CDR3 length equals 12 residues. This chain's CDR3 is CASSSQSDTQYF. The CDR3 nucleotides read TGTGCCAGCAGCTCACAATCAGATACGCAGTATTTT.

The chain's CDR3 is CASSLISAVNTEAFF. In DNA, the CDR3 is TGTGCCAGCAGTTTAATTAGTGCGGTGAACACTGAAGCTTTCTTT. V gene TRBV28 combines with J gene TRBJ1-1, with D hard to call. This CDR3 spans 15 amino acids. V dropped 2 bases and J dropped 0 bases, with 10 bases sitting between them. Germline CDR1 MDHEN, CDR2 SYDVKM. Complete variable domain (other parts from reference TRBV28 and TRBJ1-1): DVKVTQSSRYLVKRTGEKVFLECVQDMDHENMFWYRQDPGLGLRLIYFSYDVKMKEKGDIPEGYSVSREKKERFSLILESASTNQTSMYLCASSLISAVNTEAFFGQGTRLTVV.

This sequence joins TRBV18 and TRBJ1-1, with 7 bases lining up with TRBD1. J lost 4 bases, V lost 6 bases, and 11 bases had no gene match. Germline CDR1 and CDR2: KGHSH and LQKENI. The CDR3 is 15 residues long. CDR3 region: CASSFQGGSGTEAFF. The CDR3 region has the DNA TGTGCCAGCTCGTTTCAGGGGGGTTCGGGCACTGAAGCTTTCTTT.

The chain joins TRBV6-1 to TRBJ2-2; 7 bases match TRBD1. The CDR3 consists of 19 residues. Germline CDR1 MNHNS, CDR2 SASEGT. Trimming cost V 2 bases and J 5 bases; bases outside gene matches: 17. Written as DNA, the CDR3 is TGTGCCAGCAGTGAAAGTGGCCTCAGGGGGTTACCTTTAACCGGGGAGCTGTTTTTT. This codes for CASSESGLRGLPLTGELFF.